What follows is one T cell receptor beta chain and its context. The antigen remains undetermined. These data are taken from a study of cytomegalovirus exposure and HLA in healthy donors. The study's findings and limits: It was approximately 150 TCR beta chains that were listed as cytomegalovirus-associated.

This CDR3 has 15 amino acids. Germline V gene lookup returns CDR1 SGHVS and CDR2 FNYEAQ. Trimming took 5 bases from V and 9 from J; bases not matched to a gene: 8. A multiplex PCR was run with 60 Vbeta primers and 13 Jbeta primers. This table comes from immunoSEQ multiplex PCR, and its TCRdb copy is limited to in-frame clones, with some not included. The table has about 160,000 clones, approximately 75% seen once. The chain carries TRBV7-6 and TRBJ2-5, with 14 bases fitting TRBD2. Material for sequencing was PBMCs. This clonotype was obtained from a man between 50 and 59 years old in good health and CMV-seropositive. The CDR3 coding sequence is TGTGCCAGCAGCCCAGGACTAGCGGGGGGTTCTTCCCAGTACTTC. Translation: CASSPGLAGGSSQYF. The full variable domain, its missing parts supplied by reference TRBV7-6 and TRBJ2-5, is GAGVSQSPRYKVTKRGQDVALRCDPISGHVSLYWYRQALGQGPEFLTYFNYEAQQDKSGLPNDRFSAERPEGSISTLTIQRTEQRDSAMYRCASSPGLAGGSSQYFGPGTRLLVL.